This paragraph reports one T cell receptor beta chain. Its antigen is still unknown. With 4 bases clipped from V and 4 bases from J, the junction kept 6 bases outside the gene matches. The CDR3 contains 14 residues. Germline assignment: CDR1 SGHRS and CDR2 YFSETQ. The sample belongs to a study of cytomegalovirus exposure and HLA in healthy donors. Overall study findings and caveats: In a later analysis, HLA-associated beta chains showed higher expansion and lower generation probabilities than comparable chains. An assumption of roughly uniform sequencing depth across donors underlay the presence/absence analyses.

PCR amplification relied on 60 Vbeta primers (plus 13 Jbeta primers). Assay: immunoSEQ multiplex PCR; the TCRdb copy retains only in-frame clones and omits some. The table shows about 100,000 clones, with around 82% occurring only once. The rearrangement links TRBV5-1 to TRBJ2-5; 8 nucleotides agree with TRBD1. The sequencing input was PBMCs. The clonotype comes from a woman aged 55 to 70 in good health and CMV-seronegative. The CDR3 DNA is TGCGCCAGCAGCCCCGGACAGGGTGGAGAGACCCAGTACTTC. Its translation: CASSPGQGGETQYF. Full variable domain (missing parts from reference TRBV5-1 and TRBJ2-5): KAGVTQTPRYLIKTRGQQVTLSCSPISGHRSVSWYQQTPGQGLQFLFEYFSETQRNKGNFPGRFSGRQFSNSRSEMNVSTLELGDSALYLCASSPGQGGETQYFGPGTRLLVL.